Shown below are 16 T cell receptor beta chains from a single sample sequenced in a study of Ad26.COV2.S vaccination and SARS-CoV-2 variants. Clones were sequenced by immunoSEQ multiplex PCR, and TCRdb holds only the in-frame ones, with some missing. The sample has over 200,000 clones, approximately 90% seen once. The treatment is: 15 to 20 received Ad26.COV2.S at low or high dose, single or two shots; roughly 5 received placebo; per-sample allocation not given. It was on day 63 after the first vaccine or placebo injection that samples were taken. Here the sequenced sample was peripheral blood, taken in a trial of Ad26.COV2.S vaccine versus placebo. The receptors were sampled from a person aged 18-65 years who received the Ad26.COV2.S COVID-19 vaccine or a placebo.

The chain couples TRBV6-1 to TRBJ2-7, with a tentative D call TRBD1 (5 bases). Germline CDR1 and CDR2: MNHNS and SASEGT. V was clipped by 2 bases and J by 4 bases, with 9 bases between them. The CDR3 runs to 13 residues. The CDR3 sequence: CASSERGSYEQYF. CDR3 DNA: TGTGCCAGCAGTGAAAGGGGATCTTACGAGCAGTACTTC.

This chain connects TRBV9 to TRBJ2-1; 14 bases agree with TRBD2. The CDR3 has 16 amino acids. Trimming took 3 bases from V and 10 from J; bases not matched to a gene: 9. Germline CDR1 SGDLS, CDR2 YYNGEE. CDR3 DNA sequence: TGTGCCAGCAGCGCTTTAGGGACTAGCGGGAGCAAGGAGCAGTTCTTC. It is translated as CASSALGTSGSKEQFF.

J is TRBJ2-1 and V is TRBV10-3; the D gene is possibly TRBD1 (6 bases). Trimming pared 9 bases from V and 5 bases from J, leaving 20 bases between. This CDR3 spans 15 amino acids. Germline loops: CDR1 ENHRY, CDR2 SYGVKD. The CDR3: CAIRAGDFLNNEQFF. DNA for the CDR3: TGTGCCATACGCGCAGGGGATTTCTTAAACAATGAGCAGTTCTTC.

This chain uses TRBV3-1 (or the pseudogene TRBV3-2) with TRBJ1-4, with 10 bases fitting TRBD1. Germline CDR1 is LGHDT and CDR2 is YNNKEL (reference sequence). This CDR3 region has 16 residues. J was trimmed by 0 bases and V by 3 bases; bases with no gene match: 1. As DNA, the CDR3 is TGTGCCAGCAGCCAGGGACAGGGGCCAACTAATGAAAAACTGTTTTTT. Protein sequence: CASSQGQGPTNEKLFF.

This chain's CDR3 is CASSSSSGNTIYF. CDR3 in DNA: TGTGCCAGCAGTAGTAGCTCTGGAAACACCATATATTTT. This chain uses TRBV6-5 with TRBJ1-3; D unresolved. The germline CDR1 and CDR2 sequences are MNHEY and SVGAGI. V dropped 5 bases and J dropped 0 bases, with 5 bases sitting between them. The CDR3 covers 13 residues.

The chain is built from TRBV7-2 and TRBJ1-1; TRBD1 aligns across 7 bases. V was pared by 1 base and J by 7 bases, with 12 bases of the junction left unmatched. The CDR3 is 16 residues long. Germline V gene data show CDR1 as SGHTA and CDR2 as FQGNSA. CDR3 sequence reads: CASSLVASTGNVEAFF. The CDR3 bases are TGTGCCAGCAGCTTAGTAGCCTCGACAGGGAATGTTGAAGCTTTCTTT.

J is TRBJ1-2 and V is TRBV14; tentative D call: TRBD1 (5 bases). The V gene's germline CDR1 is SGHDN and CDR2 FVKESK. The length of the CDR3 is 14 residues. V was trimmed by 4 bases and J by 3 bases, leaving 12 bases between them. The CDR3 reads CASSPTEGHYGYTF. CDR3 coding DNA: TGTGCCAGCAGCCCCACGGAGGGGCACTATGGCTACACCTTC.

CDR3 nucleotides: TGTGCCAGCAGACCTACAGGGAAACTAGGTCAGCCCCAGCATTTT. It codes for CASRPTGKLGQPQHF. This sequence joins TRBV13 and TRBJ1-5; weak D call: TRBD1 (6 bases). The germline gives CDR1 PRHDT, CDR2 FYEKMQ (reference sequence). V shed 6 bases and J shed 6 bases, with 18 bases lying between them. The length of the CDR3 is 15 residues. Looking up the rest from reference TRBV13 and TRBJ1-5 gives the full variable domain: AAGVIQSPRHLIKEKRETATLKCYPIPRHDTVYWYQQGPGQDPQFLISFYEKMQSDKGSIPDRFSAQQFSDYHSELNMSSLELGDSALYFCASRPTGKLGQPQHFGDGTRLSIL.

V usage is TRBV5-1 and J usage is TRBJ2-1, with TRBD2 as a possible D gene (6 bases). This CDR3 comprises 14 residues. The V end lost 1 base, the J end lost 3 bases, and 8 bases lay between the germline ends. Germline V gene data show CDR1 as SGHRS and CDR2 as YFSETQ. The CDR3 DNA reads as TGCGCCAGCAGCTTGTGGGGGGACTACAATGAGCAGTTCTTC. Protein: CASSLWGDYNEQFF.

CDR3 sequence: CASSVYPDRGRGGANVLTF. The CDR3 bases are TGCGCCAGCAGCGTTTACCCCGACAGGGGGCGAGGTGGGGCCAACGTCCTGACTTTC. The rearrangement links TRBV5-1 to TRBJ2-6; 10 nucleotides agree with TRBD1. CDR3 size: 19 residues. V lost 4 bases and J lost 3; bases outside the gene matches: 13. Per the germline V gene, CDR1 is SGHRS and CDR2 is YFSETQ.

This rearrangement joins TRBV14 to TRBJ2-1; 9 bases map to TRBD2. Looked up from germline, CDR1 is SGHDN and CDR2 is FVKESK. J lost 7 bases, V lost 3 bases, and 7 bases had no gene match. CDR3 length: 15 residues. The CDR3 DNA follows: TGTGCCAGCAGCCAGGGCGGGAGGGCGAGAAATGAGCAGTTCTTC. Its translation is CASSQGGRARNEQFF.

The chain employs TRBV28 and TRBJ2-3; D unresolved. CDR1 and CDR2 (germline): MDHEN, SYDVKM. The CDR3 consists of 12 residues. Between the trimmed V and J ends, which lost 7 bases and 4 bases, there was a span of 9 bases. As DNA, the CDR3 is TGTGCCAGCACCCTAAGCCCAGATACGCAGTATTTT. It is translated as CASTLSPDTQYF.

This clone showed up just once. The CDR3 region has the DNA TGTGCCAGTAGTCGCGGGAGTAGAAATGAGCAGTTCTTC. Its translation is CASSRGSRNEQFF. V gene TRBV19 combines with J gene TRBJ2-1; TRBD2 aligns across 7 bases. After removal of 5 bases from V and 7 bases from J, the junction contained 5 bases not matched to a gene. Germline CDR1 and CDR2: LNHDA and SQIVND (reference sequence). This CDR3 contains 13 residues.

The V and J genes are TRBV29-1 and TRBJ2-2, with unresolved D. The CDR3 length is 13 residues. The V gene's germline CDR1 is SQVTM and CDR2 ANQGSEA. V lost 4 bases and J 0 bases, leaving 6 bases between the germline ends. CDR3 protein: CSVGQTNTGELFF. CDR3 DNA: TGCAGCGTTGGGCAGACGAACACCGGGGAGCTGTTTTTT.

The chain has TRBV7-2 and TRBJ1-2, with 12 nucleotides matching TRBD1. V dropped 5 bases and J dropped 6; count of bases not matched to a gene: 4. CDR1 and CDR2 (germline): SGHTA, FQGNSA. This CDR3 comprises 14 residues. CDR3 sequence: CASSPGTGGDGYTF. CDR3 sequence (DNA): TGTGCCAGCAGCCCCGGGACAGGGGGCGATGGCTACACCTTC.

This chain links TRBV7-9 with TRBJ1-1, with D possibly TRBD1 on 6 matching bases. The V end was cut by 10 bases, the J end by 5 bases, with 17 bases between. The CDR3 consists of 13 residues. Germline loops: CDR1 SEHNR, CDR2 FQNEAQ (reference sequence). The CDR3 region has the DNA TGTGCCACCAAACAGGGAGGATTTACTGAAGCTTTCTTT. Residues: CATKQGGFTEAFF.